This paragraph covers one T cell receptor beta chain sequence. What it binds is unknown. PCR amplification relied on 60 Vbeta primers (plus 13 Jbeta primers). The data were produced by immunoSEQ multiplex PCR, yet TCRdb's version contains in-frame clones alone and is incomplete. This sample has more than 100,000 clones, with just under 80% found just once. This CDR3 spans 15 amino acids. The V segment lost 3 bases and the J segment 10 bases; nucleotides outside the gene matches: 10. CDR1 is MNHEY, CDR2 SVGAGI, per germline. This sample was taken from a study of cytomegalovirus exposure and HLA in healthy donors. Study findings and constraints: Later analysis showed most CMV-associated TCR beta chains appearing HLA-restricted. There were some public TCRs occurring in many donors, but most TCR sequences were rare. Follow-up analysis later connected one missense variant in DCLRE1C with trimming of TCR beta V- and J-genes.

This clonotype originated in a young woman in good health and CMV-seronegative. The sample taken for sequencing was PBMCs. The chain couples TRBV6-5 to TRBJ2-1, with 9 bases identical to TRBD2. The CDR3 sequence is CASSYVAGGPREQFF. Written as DNA, the CDR3 is TGTGCCAGCAGTTATGTGGCGGGAGGGCCACGGGAGCAGTTCTTC.